One and the same sample provided the 14 T cell receptor beta chains below, sequenced in a study of T-cell memory formation after mild COVID-19 (dated by TCRdb to the early 2020s). Library creation used 5' RACE. Sequencing was carried out with an Illumina NovaSeq 6000. The public reads were reanalyzed by TCRdb: fastp trimming at Q25, MiXCR alignment, in-frame beta chains only. Identical CDR3 proteins give one entry, which carries the most common genes and DNA. The sample table shows around 310,000 distinct CDR3 sequences, and under 25% are seen once. Together, the top ten hold around 20% of the sample. What was sequenced was PBMCs or a T cell subset sorted from them (not recorded which). All receptors come from a man younger than 30 who had mild COVID-19 (a few samples of this study predate the infection). The sample titles of this study are shuffled in the database, so cell type and time point are left out; the donor was told from shared clones.

V is TRBV12-3 or TRBV12-4 and J is TRBJ1-4; D is possibly TRBD1 (5 bases). The CDR3 covers 14 residues. The V end was cut by 9 bases, the J end by 4 bases, with 15 bases between. The CDR3 here is CASQFDSLNEKLFF. The CDR3 coding sequence is TGTGCCAGTCAGTTTGACAGCCTTAATGAAAAACTGTTTTTT.

The chain employs TRBV20-1 and TRBJ2-4; D assignment may be TRBD1 or TRBD2 (5 bases each). CDR1 is DFQATT, CDR2 SNEGSKA, per germline (reference sequence). Trimming took off 5 bases at V and 6 bases at J, with 14 bases between the two ends. This CDR3 comprises 13 residues. CDR3 bases: TGCAGTGCTTCGGGACCCGAAGGAAACATTCAGTACTTC. This sequence encodes CSASGPEGNIQYF.

CDR3 in DNA: TGCGCCAGCAGCCAAGATTTGGCACGAGTGAACACTGAAGCTTTCTTT. Translation: CASSQDLARVNTEAFF. The V and J genes are TRBV4-3 and TRBJ1-1; D ambiguous. This CDR3 region has 16 residues. CDR1 is LGHNA and CDR2 is YSLEER in the germline V gene. Trimming stripped 0 bases from V and 0 bases from J, with 11 bases between.

This clonotype was counted only a few times. The gene calls are TRBV6-5 and TRBJ2-3, with D possibly called TRBD1 or TRBD2 (5 bases each). The V gene's germline CDR1 is MNHEY and CDR2 SVGAGI. The CDR3 length is 13 residues. V was pared by 8 bases and J by 2 bases, with 11 bases between. CDR3 amino acids: CASSGAPTDTQYF. CDR3 bases: TGTGCCAGCTCCGGGGCCCCCACAGATACGCAGTATTTT.

In this sample, this clonotype turned up many times. The chain is built from TRBV7-2 and TRBJ2-1, with 8 positions matching TRBD2. Germline trimming cut 5 bases from V and 7 bases from J; bases unmatched to any gene: 16. CDR3 length: 17 residues. Germline V CDR1 and CDR2: SGHTA, FQGNSA. The CDR3 loop reads CASSPISLAAEGNEQFF. CDR3 sequence (DNA): TGTGCCAGCAGCCCAATATCACTAGCGGCCGAAGGGAATGAGCAGTTCTTC.

The sample holds many counts of this clonotype. The CDR3 is CASSSGLAGPYEQYF. In nucleotides, the CDR3 is TGTGCCAGCAGTTCCGGACTAGCGGGGCCTTACGAGCAGTACTTC. The chain carries TRBV6-2 or TRBV6-3 and TRBJ2-7; 12 bases align to TRBD2. This CDR3 region has 15 residues. The V segment lost 4 bases and the J segment 4 bases; nucleotides outside the gene matches: 5. Germline V gene data show CDR1 as MNHEY and CDR2 as SVGEGT.

The chain is built from TRBV4-1 and TRBJ2-7, with 8 bases aligning to TRBD2. The V and J ends lost 1 base and 4 bases, in that order; junction bases with no gene match: 9. This CDR3 has 16 residues. Germline-derived CDR1 and CDR2 are MGHRA and YSYEKL. CDR3 nucleotides: TGCGCCAGCAGCCAAGTTTCACTGCGGGGGGTGTACGAGCAGTACTTC. Translation gives CASSQVSLRGVYEQYF.

The chain joins TRBV7-2 to TRBJ1-2, with unresolved D. This CDR3 has 16 residues. Per the germline V gene, CDR1 is SGHTA and CDR2 is FQGNSA. Trimming took off 3 bases at V and 8 bases at J, with 22 bases between the two ends. The CDR3 is CASSLGGPSKRGGYTF. The CDR3 nucleotides read TGTGCCAGCAGCTTGGGAGGGCCTTCTAAACGGGGAGGCTACACCTTC. Variable domain in full (rest from reference TRBV7-2 and TRBJ1-2): GAGVSQSPSNKVTEKGKDVELRCDPISGHTALYWYRQSLGQGLEFLIYFQGNSAPDKSGLPSDRFSAERTGGSVSTLTIQRTQQEDSAVYLCASSLGGPSKRGGYTFGSGTRLTVV.

The table lists this clonotype with a few counts. This chain connects TRBV20-1 to TRBJ1-5, with D tentatively TRBD1 (5 bases). Germline-derived CDR1 and CDR2 are DFQATT and SNEGSKA (reference sequence). The CDR3 has 14 residues. The V and J ends lost 3 bases and 8 bases respectively, with 17 bases between them. CDR3 residues: CSASTVGRAEPQHF. The CDR3 coding sequence is TGCAGTGCTAGTACGGTCGGCAGGGCCGAGCCCCAGCATTTT.

This chain connects TRBV18 to TRBJ1-4, with a tentative D call TRBD1 (5 bases). Germline V CDR1 and CDR2: KGHSH, LQKENI. This CDR3 is built from 14 residues. V lost 11 bases to trimming and J lost 8 bases, with 21 bases between them. The CDR3 coding sequence is TGTGCCTCCCTTAATCGGGGCCAAACCGAAAAACTGTTTTTT. It is translated as CASLNRGQTEKLFF.

This chain links TRBV9 with TRBJ2-7; the match to TRBD1 covers 12 bases. The germline gives CDR1 SGDLS, CDR2 YYNGEE. Trimming took 4 bases from V and 3 from J; bases not matched to a gene: 8. The CDR3 spans 16 residues. The CDR3 region is CASSPGQGAYDYEQYF. The CDR3 nucleotides read TGTGCCAGCAGCCCGGGACAGGGGGCCTATGACTACGAGCAGTACTTC.

In this sample, this clonotype turned up a few times. The chain carries TRBV5-6 and TRBJ2-7, with TRBD1 identical over 9 bases. In germline, CDR1 is SGHDT, CDR2 YYEEEE. The CDR3 has 14 amino acids. The V and J ends lost 0 bases and 5 bases, in that order; junction bases with no gene match: 3. CDR3 amino acids: CASSLGWTGDEQYV. The CDR3 nucleotides are TGTGCCAGCAGCTTGGGTTGGACAGGGGACGAGCAGTACGTC.

The rearrangement links TRBV7-2 to TRBJ2-1; 10 nucleotides agree with TRBD2. The CDR3 is 16 residues long. Per the germline V gene, CDR1 is SGHTA and CDR2 is FQGNSA. The junction had 9 bases not matched to a gene; V was cut back by 0 bases and J by 10 bases. The CDR3 protein is CASSLALLAGKVEQFF. The CDR3, as DNA: TGTGCCAGCAGCTTAGCGCTACTAGCGGGGAAGGTGGAGCAGTTCTTC.

V usage is TRBV7-6 and J usage is TRBJ1-2; TRBD1 is a possible D gene (5 bases). This CDR3 has 12 amino acids. Trimming took 1 base from V and 6 from J, leaving 6 bases between them. The V gene's germline CDR1 is SGHVS and CDR2 FNYEAQ. The CDR3 spells CASSLGRDGYTF. CDR3 nucleotide sequence: TGTGCCAGCAGCTTAGGCAGGGATGGCTACACCTTC.